Listed below are T cell receptor beta chains from one sample, sequenced in a study of identifying expanded T cells in peripheral blood. Clones were read by immunoSEQ multiplex PCR, and TCRdb kept only the in-frame ones, dropping some. This sample has about 94,000 clones; approximately 91% occur once, and the top ten carry around 6%. The sequenced material came from blood. The source of these receptors is a person between 18 and 75 years old in good health. Both conserved end residues are part of each CDR3. The D gene is left open where the match is weak. Clone size is shown for a subset of rows, as once, few, many or a class of expanded clone.

V	D	size	J	DNA	CDR3
TRBV29-1	.	.	TRBJ2-7	TGCAGCGTTGCAACGGGACAATCCTACGAGCAGTACTTC	CSVATGQSYEQYF
TRBV7-2	.	.	TRBJ2-5	TGTGCCAGCAGCTTATCCGGGAGACGGGAGACCCAGTACTTC	CASSLSGRRETQYF
TRBV13	TRBD1	.	TRBJ1-1	TGTGCCAGCAGCATAGGACAGGGGGACACTGAAGCTTTCTTT	CASSIGQGDTEAFF
TRBV7-2	.	.	TRBJ2-5	TGTGCCAGCAGCTCTGGAAAACAAGAGACCCAGTACTTC	CASSSGKQETQYF
TRBV6-1	.	.	TRBJ1-6	TGTGCCAGCAGTGAACTATGGGCTACCCAGAATTCACCCCTCCACTTT	CASSELWATQNSPLHF
TRBV2	TRBD1	.	TRBJ2-2	TGTGCCAGCAGAGACAGGGTTGGGAACACCGGGGAGCTGTTTTTT	CASRDRVGNTGELFF
TRBV28	.	.	TRBJ2-7	TGTGCCAGCAGTTTAGTGGCCCAGGCGACCTACGAGCAGTACTTC	CASSLVAQATYEQYF
TRBV18	.	.	TRBJ1-4	TGTGCCAGCTCACCACGGTCGGGAAGCGGATTGATTAATGAAAAACTGTTTTTT	CASSPRSGSGLINEKLFF
TRBV19	.	.	TRBJ1-1	TGTGCCAGTAGTATCCATCAGGGAAGGGCTTTCTTT	CASSIHQGRAFF
TRBV6-1	.	.	TRBJ1-5	TGTGCCAGCAGACCGGGGTCGAATCAGCCCCAGCATTTT	CASRPGSNQPQHF
TRBV19	TRBD1	.	TRBJ2-7	TGTGCCAGTAGTCCGGGTTTGGGACAGACCTTTTTTGAGCAGTACTTC	CASSPGLGQTFFEQYF
TRBV5-1	.	.	TRBJ1-6	TGCGCCAGCAGCGTGGATTATAATTCACCCCTCCACTTT	CASSVDYNSPLHF
TRBV6-6	.	.	TRBJ2-3	TGTGCCATGACCGGACAGAGAACTAGCACAGATACGCAGTATTTT	CAMTGQRTSTDTQYF
TRBV14	.	.	TRBJ1-2	TGTGCCAGCAGCCAAGCAGACAGGACCTATGGCTACACCTTC	CASSQADRTYGYTF
TRBV5-1	.	.	TRBJ2-3	TGCGCCAGCAGCTTGGCGGGCGGTAGCACAGATACGCAGTATTTT	CASSLAGGSTDTQYF
TRBV9	TRBD2	.	TRBJ2-7	TGTGCCAGCAGCGTGGGCGGGGGTAGCGCCTACGAGCAGTACTTC	CASSVGGGSAYEQYF
TRBV2	.	once	TRBJ1-1	TGTGCGTTAGATGGGGACAACGAAGGCACTGAAGCTTTCTTT	CALDGDNEGTEAFF
TRBV5-1	TRBD1	.	TRBJ2-3	TGCGCCAGCAGCCTTAACCCTCGGACAGGTTCTAGCACAGATACGCAGTATTTT	CASSLNPRTGSSTDTQYF
TRBV19	.	.	TRBJ2-7	TGTGCCAGTAGTGCGGACAGCTCCTACGAGCAGTACTTC	CASSADSSYEQYF
TRBV30	.	.	TRBJ1-1	TGTGCCTGGAGTCCGTACTACACTGAAGCTTTCTTT	CAWSPYYTEAFF
TRBV6-5	TRBD1	few	TRBJ2-7	TGTGCCAGCAGTTTCACAGGGGTCACCTACGAGCAGTACTTC	CASSFTGVTYEQYF
TRBV7-2	.	.	TRBJ1-1	TGTGCCAGCAGCTTAAAGAGAGGAGCTTTCTTT	CASSLKRGAFF
TRBV4-3	.	.	TRBJ1-2	TGCGCCAGCAGCCAAGACGGCGGGAACAACTATGGCTACACCTTC	CASSQDGGNNYGYTF
TRBV9	TRBD2	.	TRBJ2-2	TGTGCCAGCAGCGGGGGACTAGCGGGAGGGTTCACCGGGGAGCTGTTTTTT	CASSGGLAGGFTGELFF
TRBV11-3	TRBD1	.	TRBJ2-1	TGTGCCAGCAGCCCGGGAACAGGGGGTTCCTACAATGAGCAGTTCTTC	CASSPGTGGSYNEQFF
TRBV9	TRBD1	.	TRBJ1-1	TGTGCCAGCAGTACAGGGGCGACGAACACTGAAGCTTTCTTT	CASSTGATNTEAFF
TRBV5-4	TRBD1	.	TRBJ1-2	TGTGCCAGCAGCACTGCAGACAGGGACAGATATGGCTACACCTTC	CASSTADRDRYGYTF
TRBV6-1	.	.	TRBJ2-7	TGTGCCAGCAGGAGGACCGATACCTACGAGCAGTACTTC	CASRRTDTYEQYF
TRBV19	TRBD1	.	TRBJ1-1	TGTGCCAGTAGAGGATTGGGACAGGGATCCCTGCCACTTTTT	CASRGLGQGSLPLF
TRBV9	TRBD1	.	TRBJ1-6	TGTGCCAGCAGCGCGGGACAGTTGCCCTCACCCCTCCACTTT	CASSAGQLPSPLHF
TRBV29-1	TRBD1	few	TRBJ2-7	TGCAGCGCCGAGGACAGGGACAAAAACTACGAGCAGTACTTC	CSAEDRDKNYEQYF
TRBV7-9	TRBD1	.	TRBJ1-1	TGTGCCAGCAGAGGGGACAGGATGAAGATTGAAGCTTTCTTT	CASRGDRMKIEAFF
TRBV7-9	TRBD1	.	TRBJ1-2	TGTGCCAGCAGCTCTCAGGGGGGCCGTTTGGGTAGCTACACCTTC	CASSSQGGRLGSYTF
TRBV30	.	.	TRBJ1-2	TGTGCCTGGAGTGTAACTTTGAGCAGTCACAATGGCTACACCTTC	CAWSVTLSSHNGYTF
TRBV7-9	TRBD1	.	TRBJ1-4	TGTGCCAGCAGCCCCAATTCCGGGACAGATGAAAAACTGTTTTTT	CASSPNSGTDEKLFF
TRBV27	.	.	TRBJ2-1	TGTGCCAGCAGTTTATGGAGCTCCTACAATGAGCAGTTCTTC	CASSLWSSYNEQFF
TRBV12-5	.	.	TRBJ2-7	TGTGCTAGTGGTTTGGTACCCACCTACGAGCAGTACTTC	CASGLVPTYEQYF
TRBV2	TRBD1	once	TRBJ1-1	TGTGCCACGGGACAGAGAAACACTGAAGCTTTCTTT	CATGQRNTEAFF
TRBV4-3	.	.	TRBJ1-2	TGCGCCAGCAGCCAAGGGGCCGGCTACACCTTC	CASSQGAGYTF
TRBV30	.	.	TRBJ1-6	TGTGCACTGAACGGGGGTGGAAATTCACCCCTCCACTTT	CALNGGGNSPLHF
TRBV13	.	.	TRBJ1-1	TGTGCCAGCAGCGCCCGAAACAGGGCCACTGAAGCTTTCTTT	CASSARNRATEAFF
TRBV4-1	TRBD1	.	TRBJ1-2	TGCGCCAGCAGCCAAGGCCGGGACAGGGTGGGCTATGGCTACACCTTC	CASSQGRDRVGYGYTF
TRBV14	.	once	TRBJ1-3	TGTGCCAGCAGCCACCAAAACCTGATCTCTGGAAACACCATATATTTT	CASSHQNLISGNTIYF
TRBV7-2	.	.	TRBJ2-7	TGTGCCAGCAGCTTAGCCCCGGGGTACGGGTACGAGCAGTACTTC	CASSLAPGYGYEQYF
TRBV18	.	.	TRBJ2-2	TGTGCCAGCTCACCGCTAACCGGGCTCCGAGGCACCGGGGAGCTGTTTTTT	CASSPLTGLRGTGELFF
TRBV18	TRBD2	.	TRBJ2-1	TGTGCCAGCTCACCCGCGGGGGGAGGCCTTAACAATGAGCAGTTCTTC	CASSPAGGGLNNEQFF
TRBV29-1	.	.	TRBJ2-5	TGCAGCGTTTCGCAAGAGACCCAGTACTTC	CSVSQETQYF